The clone carrying this T cell receptor (beta chain) was found once. The sample originates from a study of blood T cell repertoires in COVID-19. Looking at the study overall: From the United States, Italy and Spain came samples of acute and convalescent COVID-19.

Allocation to cohorts depended on clinical history reported by the participants. Two negative PCRs, clearance, or symptom resolution had been documented for recovered Cohort 3 donors. Study processing details: By means of reference gene primer amplification, nucleated cell counts were estimated. The protocol was immunoSEQ multiplex PCR, while the TCRdb copy is restricted to in-frame clones and leaves out a portion. That table furnishes V, J and clone size, whereas the DNA furnished D and trimming. The table lists 490,000 or so clones, roughly 88% of them singletons. This TCR came from a woman aged 40 to 55 who had recovered from COVID-19. The sequenced material came from PBMCs or T cells enriched from blood (not recorded which).

CDR3 sequence reads: CASSFQGIQIGGYTF. In DNA, the CDR3 is TGTGCCAGCAGCTTCCAGGGAATACAGATCGGCGGCTACACCTTC. V is TRBV5-6 and J is TRBJ1-2; D is possibly TRBD1 (5 bases). V lost 2 bases and J lost 8, with 19 bases in between. The CDR3 covers 15 residues. Germline assignment: CDR1 SGHDT and CDR2 YYEEEE.